These 14 T cell receptor beta chains were sequenced from one sample in a study of blood T cells in healthy people across ages. It was with a sample-barcoded 5' primer and a J-beta primer mix that a second PCR of roughly 7 to 11 cycles was run. TCRdb passed the 5' RACE reads through MiXCR, listing each CDR3 protein once. The data show around 800,000 distinct CDR3 sequences, with about 55% seen just once and about 38% held by the top ten. The sequencing input was blood. Source of these receptors: an elderly man in good health.

This clonotype appeared once. The chain couples TRBV29-1 to TRBJ2-7, with TRBD1 identical over 7 bases. V was clipped by 2 bases and J by 7 bases; unmatched bases: 11. Germline CDR1 and CDR2: SQVTM and ANQGSEA. CDR3 length: 14 residues. CDR3 nucleotide sequence: TGCAGCGTTGAAATACAGGGGCCCTACAATGAGCAGTACTTC. This encodes CSVEIQGPYNEQYF.

This clonotype has only a few counts. This chain uses TRBV4-2 with TRBJ2-3; TRBD1 aligns across 9 bases. In germline, CDR1 is LGHNA, CDR2 YNFKEQ. Unmatched junction bases numbered 7, after V lost 0 bases and J lost 0 bases. This CDR3 has 18 residues. The CDR3 nucleotides are TGTGCCAGCAGCCAAGACACGGGACAGGGAACTAGCACAGATACGCAGTATTTT. This codes for CASSQDTGQGTSTDTQYF.

The V and J genes are TRBV3-1 and TRBJ1-1, with D possibly matching TRBD1 (6 bases). The CDR3 extends over 13 amino acids. The V gene lost 0 bases and the J gene lost 10 bases, with 12 bases spanning the gap. Germline CDR1 LGHDT, CDR2 YNNKEL (reference sequence). CDR3 in amino acids: CASSQDPGAGAFF. The CDR3 nucleotides are TGTGCCAGCAGCCAAGATCCGGGGGCGGGAGCTTTCTTT.

The chain joins TRBV28 to TRBJ2-2; TRBD1 matches 8 bases. The CDR3 consists of 15 residues. Germline CDR1 MDHEN, CDR2 SYDVKM. Unmatched junction bases numbered 5, after V lost 2 bases and J lost 6 bases. In nucleotides, the CDR3 is TGTGCCAGCAGTTTACAACCAGGGGGCCCCGGGGAGCTGTTTTTT. Its protein product is CASSLQPGGPGELFF.

The V call is TRBV21-1, the J call TRBJ2-3; the table names TRBD1, a call not compared with the DNA. TRBV21-1 is termed a pseudogene. The CDR3 loop spans 14 amino acids. The CDR3 reads CASSSGTSEDTQYF. As DNA, the CDR3 is TGTGCCAGCAGCTCCGGGACTAGCGAAGATACGCAGTATTTT.

Points on this clonotype: The DNA is left out, because the CDR3 cannot be placed on it with certainty; the CDR3 is given as TCRdb lists it. The rearrangement uses TRBV12-5 and TRBJ2-3; the D call in the table, TRBD1, was not verified against the DNA. Germline V gene sequence: CDR1 LGHNT, CDR2 FRNRAP. The CDR3 is 15 amino acids in total, end residues counted. CDR3 region: CASVGAGNKDRYAYF.

This clonotype was detected a few times. The V call is TRBV7-2, the J call TRBJ2-7; unclear D gene. Between the trimmed V and J ends, which lost 1 base and 2 bases, there was a span of 6 bases. The CDR3 totals 13 residues. Germline V gene lookup returns CDR1 SGHTA and CDR2 FQGNSA. The CDR3 DNA follows: TGTGCCAGCAGCTTAGGGCGGCCCTACGAGCAGTACTTC. Amino acids: CASSLGRPYEQYF. The entire variable domain, with the rest obtained from reference TRBV7-2 and TRBJ2-7, is as follows: GAGVSQSPSNKVTEKGKDVELRCDPISGHTALYWYRQSLGQGLEFLIYFQGNSAPDKSGLPSDRFSAERTGGSVSTLTIQRTQQEDSAVYLCASSLGRPYEQYFGPGTRLTVT.

This chain links TRBV3-1 with TRBJ2-3; TRBD1 or TRBD2 may be the D gene (5 bases each). Trimming shortened V by 4 bases and J by 1 base, and 12 bases separated the two germline ends. This CDR3 is built from 15 residues. CDR1 LGHDT and CDR2 YNNKEL come from the germline V gene (reference sequence). The CDR3 here is CASSPPLGGTDTQYF. The CDR3 DNA sequence: TGTGCCAGCAGCCCCCCCTTGGGGGGCACAGATACGCAGTATTTT.

The gene calls are TRBV4-1 and TRBJ2-2; 8 nucleotides match TRBD1. V lost 3 bases and J lost 0; bases outside the gene matches: 3. Germline V gene data show CDR1 as MGHRA and CDR2 as YSYEKL. This CDR3 has 16 amino acids. CDR3: CASSQAQGANTGELFF. The CDR3 DNA reads TGCGCCAGCAGCCAGGCACAGGGGGCGAACACCGGGGAGCTGTTTTTT.

The chain is built from TRBV20-1 and TRBJ1-1, with a possible D match to TRBD1 (5 bases). Germline CDR1 and CDR2: DFQATT and SNEGSKA (reference sequence). There are 11 residues in the CDR3. The CDR3 region has the DNA TGCAGCGCCGGGGGGAACACTGAAGCTTTCTTT. This gives the protein CSAGGNTEAFF.

The V and J genes are TRBV15 and TRBJ1-5; a weak D match, TRBD1 (5 bases). CDR3 length: 18 amino acids. Germline loops: CDR1 LNHNV, CDR2 YYDKDF (reference sequence). Deletions cut 5 bases from V and 7 bases from J, with 27 bases between. CDR3 in amino acids: CATSSDRDVLAGSQPQHF. In nucleotides, the CDR3 is TGTGCCACCAGCTCCGACCGGGACGTACTAGCCGGGAGCCAGCCCCAGCATTTT.

The rearrangement links TRBV7-8 to TRBJ2-7; D is unresolved. The ends were cut back, 7 bases at V and 0 bases at J, with 22 bases in the middle. Germline V gene data show CDR1 as SGHVS and CDR2 as FQNEAQ. This CDR3 comprises 17 residues. The CDR3 spells CASIPPFRTISSYEQYF. The CDR3 DNA reads as TGTGCCAGCATCCCCCCCTTCCGGACGATCAGCTCCTACGAGCAGTACTTC. Full variable domain (rest looked up from reference TRBV7-8 and TRBJ2-7): GAGVSQSPRYKVAKRGQDVALRCDPISGHVSLFWYQQALGQGPEFLTYFQNEAQLDKSGLPSDRFFAERPEGSVSTLKIQRTQQEDSAVYLCASIPPFRTISSYEQYFGPGTRLTVT.

This clonotype was observed many times. The CDR3 loop is CASRSGSTDTQYF. CDR3 in DNA: TGTGCCAGTCGGAGCGGTAGCACAGATACGCAGTATTTT. V is TRBV3-1 and J is TRBJ2-3, with D possibly matching TRBD2 (5 bases). Germline V gives CDR1 LGHDT, CDR2 YNNKEL (reference sequence). V was cut by 9 bases and J by 0 bases, with 10 bases left in between. There are 13 residues in the CDR3.

The DNA of the CDR3 is TGTGCCAGCAGTGGGGACCGATCGTCCCTTTACAATGAGCAGTTCTTC. Its translation: CASSGDRSSLYNEQFF. This chain connects TRBV6-1 to TRBJ2-1; D possibly uses TRBD1 or TRBD2 (5 bases each). This CDR3 comprises 16 residues. Trimming removed 4 bases at V and 4 bases at J, with 17 bases between. CDR1 and CDR2 (germline): MNHNS, SASEGT.